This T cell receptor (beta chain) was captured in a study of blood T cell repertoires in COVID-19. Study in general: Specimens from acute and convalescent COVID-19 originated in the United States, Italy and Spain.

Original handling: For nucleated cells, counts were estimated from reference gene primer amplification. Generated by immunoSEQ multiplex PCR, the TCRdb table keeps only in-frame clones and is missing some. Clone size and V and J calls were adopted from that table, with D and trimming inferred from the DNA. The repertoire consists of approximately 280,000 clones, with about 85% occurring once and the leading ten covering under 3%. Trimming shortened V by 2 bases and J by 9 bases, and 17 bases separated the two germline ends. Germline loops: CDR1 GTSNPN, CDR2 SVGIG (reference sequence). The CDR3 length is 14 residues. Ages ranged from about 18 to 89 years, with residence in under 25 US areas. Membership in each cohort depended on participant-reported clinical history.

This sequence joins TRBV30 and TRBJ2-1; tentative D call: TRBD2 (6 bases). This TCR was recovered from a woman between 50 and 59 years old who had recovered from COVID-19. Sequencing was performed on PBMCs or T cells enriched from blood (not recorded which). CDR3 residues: CAWSKGTKGGEQFF. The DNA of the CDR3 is TGTGCCTGGAGTAAGGGAACCAAGGGAGGTGAGCAGTTCTTC.